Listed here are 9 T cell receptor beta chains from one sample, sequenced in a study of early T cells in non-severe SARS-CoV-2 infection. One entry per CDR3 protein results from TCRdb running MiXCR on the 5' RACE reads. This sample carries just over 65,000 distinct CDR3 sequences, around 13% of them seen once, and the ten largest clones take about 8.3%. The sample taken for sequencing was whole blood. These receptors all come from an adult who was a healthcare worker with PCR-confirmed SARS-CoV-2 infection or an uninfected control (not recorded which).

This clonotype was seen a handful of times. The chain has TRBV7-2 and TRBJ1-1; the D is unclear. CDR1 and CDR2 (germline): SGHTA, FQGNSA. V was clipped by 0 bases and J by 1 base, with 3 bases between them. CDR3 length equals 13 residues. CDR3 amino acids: CASSLARNTEAFF. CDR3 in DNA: TGTGCCAGCAGCTTAGCCAGGAACACTGAAGCTTTCTTT.

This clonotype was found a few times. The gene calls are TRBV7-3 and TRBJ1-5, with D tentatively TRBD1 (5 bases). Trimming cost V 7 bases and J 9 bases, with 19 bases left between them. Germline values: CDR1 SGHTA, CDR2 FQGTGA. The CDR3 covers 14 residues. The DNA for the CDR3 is TGTGCCAGCAACGGTTACAGGCCAACGGGGCCCCAGCATTTT. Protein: CASNGYRPTGPQHF.

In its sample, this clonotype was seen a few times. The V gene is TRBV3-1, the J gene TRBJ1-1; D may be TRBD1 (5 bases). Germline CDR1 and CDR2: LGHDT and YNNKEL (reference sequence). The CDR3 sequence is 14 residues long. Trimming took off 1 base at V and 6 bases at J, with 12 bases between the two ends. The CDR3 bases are TGTGCCAGCAGCCAAGCCCAGGGTCCTCCTGAAGCTTTCTTT. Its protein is CASSQAQGPPEAFF.

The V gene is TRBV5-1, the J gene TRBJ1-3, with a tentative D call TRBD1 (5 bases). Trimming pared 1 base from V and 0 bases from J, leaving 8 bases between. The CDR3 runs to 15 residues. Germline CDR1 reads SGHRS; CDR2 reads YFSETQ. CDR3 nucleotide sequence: TGCGCCAGCAGCTTGCAGGGAGGCTCTGGAAACACCATATATTTT. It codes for CASSLQGGSGNTIYF.

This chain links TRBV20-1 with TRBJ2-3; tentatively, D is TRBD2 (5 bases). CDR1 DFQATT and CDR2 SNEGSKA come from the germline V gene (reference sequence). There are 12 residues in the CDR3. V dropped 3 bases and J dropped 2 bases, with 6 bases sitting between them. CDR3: CSASRDTDTQYF. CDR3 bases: TGCAGTGCTAGCCGGGACACAGATACGCAGTATTTT.

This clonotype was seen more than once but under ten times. CDR3 loop: CASSQDRDEQYF. CDR3 nucleotides: TGTGCCAGCAGCCAGGACAGGGACGAGCAGTACTTC. The chain couples TRBV7-9 to TRBJ2-7, with 8 positions matching TRBD1. The CDR3 contains 12 residues. Germline V CDR1 and CDR2: SEHNR, FQNEAQ (reference sequence). V dropped 5 bases and J dropped 5; count of bases not matched to a gene: 2.

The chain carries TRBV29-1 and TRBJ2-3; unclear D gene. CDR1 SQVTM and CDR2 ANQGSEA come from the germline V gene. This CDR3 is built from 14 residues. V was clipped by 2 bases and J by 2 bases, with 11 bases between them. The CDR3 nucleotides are TGCAGCGTTGAATCCCCGATACCCACAGATACGCAGTATTTT. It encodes CSVESPIPTDTQYF.

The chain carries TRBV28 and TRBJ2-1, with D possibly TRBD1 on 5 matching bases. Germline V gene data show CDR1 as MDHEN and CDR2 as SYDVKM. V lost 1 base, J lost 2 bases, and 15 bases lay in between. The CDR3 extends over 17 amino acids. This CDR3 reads CASSLYPVGLTYNEQFF. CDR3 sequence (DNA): TGTGCCAGCAGTTTATATCCGGTGGGGCTCACCTACAATGAGCAGTTCTTC.

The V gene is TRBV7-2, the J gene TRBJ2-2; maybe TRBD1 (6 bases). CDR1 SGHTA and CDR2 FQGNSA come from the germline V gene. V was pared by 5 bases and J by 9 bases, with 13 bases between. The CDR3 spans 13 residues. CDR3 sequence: CASSQDSWRELFF. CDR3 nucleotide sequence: TGTGCCAGCAGCCAGGACAGTTGGAGGGAGCTGTTTTTT.